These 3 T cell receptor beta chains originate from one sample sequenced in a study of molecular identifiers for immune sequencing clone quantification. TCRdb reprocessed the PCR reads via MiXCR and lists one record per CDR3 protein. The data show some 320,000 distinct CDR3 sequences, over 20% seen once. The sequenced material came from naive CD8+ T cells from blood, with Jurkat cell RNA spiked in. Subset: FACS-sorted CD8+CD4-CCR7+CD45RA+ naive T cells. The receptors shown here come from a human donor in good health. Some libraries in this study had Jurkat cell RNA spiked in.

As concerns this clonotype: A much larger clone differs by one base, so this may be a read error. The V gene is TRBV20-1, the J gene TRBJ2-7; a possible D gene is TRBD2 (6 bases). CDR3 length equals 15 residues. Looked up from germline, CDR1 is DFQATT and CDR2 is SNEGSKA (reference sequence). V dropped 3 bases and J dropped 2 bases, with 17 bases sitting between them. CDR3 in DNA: TGCAGTGCTAGGGGACTGGCGGGGTCGCCCTACGAGCAGTACTTC. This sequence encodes CSARGLAGSPYEQYF.

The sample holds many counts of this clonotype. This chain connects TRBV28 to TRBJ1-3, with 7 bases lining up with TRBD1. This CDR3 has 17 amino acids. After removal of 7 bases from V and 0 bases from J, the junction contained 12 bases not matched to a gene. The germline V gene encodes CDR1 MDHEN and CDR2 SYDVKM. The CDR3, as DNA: TGTGCCAGCAACCCCTCAAGGGGGCCCTTCTCTGGAAACACCATATATTTT. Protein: CASNPSRGPFSGNTIYF.

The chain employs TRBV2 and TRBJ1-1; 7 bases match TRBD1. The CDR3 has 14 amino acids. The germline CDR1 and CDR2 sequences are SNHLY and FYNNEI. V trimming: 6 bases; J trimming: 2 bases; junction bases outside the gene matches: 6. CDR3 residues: CASRRQGPNTEAFF. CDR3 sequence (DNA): TGTGCCAGCAGACGACAGGGACCCAACACTGAAGCTTTCTTT.